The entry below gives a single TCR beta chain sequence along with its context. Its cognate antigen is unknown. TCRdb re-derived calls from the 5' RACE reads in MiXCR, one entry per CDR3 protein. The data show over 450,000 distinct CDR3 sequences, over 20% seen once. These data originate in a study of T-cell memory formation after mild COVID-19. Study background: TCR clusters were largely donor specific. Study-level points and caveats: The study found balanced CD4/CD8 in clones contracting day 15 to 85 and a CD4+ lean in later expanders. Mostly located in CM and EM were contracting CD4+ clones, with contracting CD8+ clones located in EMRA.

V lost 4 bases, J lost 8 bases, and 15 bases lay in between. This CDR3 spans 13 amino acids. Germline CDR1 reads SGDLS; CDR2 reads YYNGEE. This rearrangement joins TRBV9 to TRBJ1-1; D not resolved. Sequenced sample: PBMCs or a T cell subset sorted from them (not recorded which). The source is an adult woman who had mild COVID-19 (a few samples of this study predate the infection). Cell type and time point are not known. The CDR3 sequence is CASSPHGEIEAFF. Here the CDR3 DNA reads TGTGCCAGCAGCCCTCACGGGGAGATCGAAGCTTTCTTT.